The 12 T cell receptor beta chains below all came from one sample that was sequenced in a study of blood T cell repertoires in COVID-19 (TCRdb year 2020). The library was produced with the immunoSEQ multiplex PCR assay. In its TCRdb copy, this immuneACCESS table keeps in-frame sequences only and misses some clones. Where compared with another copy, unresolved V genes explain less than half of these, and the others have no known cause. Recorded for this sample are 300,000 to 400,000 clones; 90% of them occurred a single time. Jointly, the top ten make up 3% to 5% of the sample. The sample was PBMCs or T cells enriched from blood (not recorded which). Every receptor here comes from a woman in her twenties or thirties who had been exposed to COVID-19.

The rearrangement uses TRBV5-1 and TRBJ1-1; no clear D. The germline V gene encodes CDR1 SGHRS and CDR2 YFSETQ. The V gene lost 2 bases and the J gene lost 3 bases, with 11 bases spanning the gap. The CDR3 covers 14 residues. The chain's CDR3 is CASSFMRLHTEAFF. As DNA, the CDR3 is TGCGCCAGCAGCTTTATGCGTCTTCACACTGAAGCTTTCTTT. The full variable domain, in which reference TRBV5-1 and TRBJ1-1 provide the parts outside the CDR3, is KAGVTQTPRYLIKTRGQQVTLSCSPISGHRSVSWYQQTPGQGLQFLFEYFSETQRNKGNFPGRFSGRQFSNSRSEMNVSTLELGDSALYLCASSFMRLHTEAFFGQGTRLTVV.

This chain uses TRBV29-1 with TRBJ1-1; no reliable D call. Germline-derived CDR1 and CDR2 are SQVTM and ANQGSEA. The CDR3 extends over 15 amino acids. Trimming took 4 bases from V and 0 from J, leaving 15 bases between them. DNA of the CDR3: TGCAGCGTTGTTGGTGTGCGGGGAATGAACACTGAAGCTTTCTTT. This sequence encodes CSVVGVRGMNTEAFF. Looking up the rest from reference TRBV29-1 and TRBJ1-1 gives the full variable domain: SAVISQKPSRDICQRGTSLTIQCQVDSQVTMMFWYRQQPGQSLTLIATANQGSEATYESGFVIDKFPISRPNLTFSTLTVSNMSPEDSSIYLCSVVGVRGMNTEAFFGQGTRLTVV.

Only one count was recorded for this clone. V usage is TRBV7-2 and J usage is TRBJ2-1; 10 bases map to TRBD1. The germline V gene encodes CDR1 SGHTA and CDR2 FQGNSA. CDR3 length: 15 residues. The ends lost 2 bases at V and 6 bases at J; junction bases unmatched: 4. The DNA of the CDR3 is TGTGCCAGCAGCTTACTTTGGACAGGGGGCAATGAGCAGTTCTTC. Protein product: CASSLLWTGGNEQFF.

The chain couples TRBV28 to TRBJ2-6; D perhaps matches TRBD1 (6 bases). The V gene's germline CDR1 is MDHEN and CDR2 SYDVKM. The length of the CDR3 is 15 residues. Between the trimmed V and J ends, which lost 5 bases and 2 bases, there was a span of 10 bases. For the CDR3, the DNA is TGTGCCAGCAGTCCACCAGGGGCTGGGGCCAACGTCCTGACTTTC. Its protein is CASSPPGAGANVLTF.

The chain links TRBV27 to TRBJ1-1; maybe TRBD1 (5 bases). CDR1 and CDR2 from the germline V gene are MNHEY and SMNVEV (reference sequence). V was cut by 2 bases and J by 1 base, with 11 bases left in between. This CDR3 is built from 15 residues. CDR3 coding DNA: TGTGCCAGCAGTTTAGGGTCTCAGGGGAACACTGAAGCTTTCTTT. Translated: CASSLGSQGNTEAFF.

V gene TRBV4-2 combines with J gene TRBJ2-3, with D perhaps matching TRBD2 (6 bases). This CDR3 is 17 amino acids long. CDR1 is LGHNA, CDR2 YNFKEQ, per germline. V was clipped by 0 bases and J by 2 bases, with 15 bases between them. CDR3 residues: CASSQEPAGLSTDTQYF. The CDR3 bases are TGTGCCAGCAGCCAAGAACCAGCGGGTTTATCCACAGATACGCAGTATTTT.

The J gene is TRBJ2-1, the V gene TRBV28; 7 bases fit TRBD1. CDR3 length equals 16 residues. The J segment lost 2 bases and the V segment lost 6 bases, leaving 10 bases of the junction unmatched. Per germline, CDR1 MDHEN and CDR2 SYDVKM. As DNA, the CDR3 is TGTGCCAGCAGCCCAAGGGTGGGGACAGCCTACAATGAGCAGTTCTTC. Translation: CASSPRVGTAYNEQFF.

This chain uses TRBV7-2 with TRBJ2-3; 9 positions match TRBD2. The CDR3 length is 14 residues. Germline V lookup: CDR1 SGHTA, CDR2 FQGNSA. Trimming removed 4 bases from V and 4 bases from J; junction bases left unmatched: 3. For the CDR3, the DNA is TGTGCCAGCAGCTCCGGGACTAGCCCAGATACGCAGTATTTT. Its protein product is CASSSGTSPDTQYF.

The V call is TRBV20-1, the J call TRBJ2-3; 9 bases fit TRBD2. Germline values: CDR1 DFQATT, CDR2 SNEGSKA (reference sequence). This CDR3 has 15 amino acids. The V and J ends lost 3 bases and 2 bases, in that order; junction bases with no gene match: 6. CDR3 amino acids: CSASGAGGPTDTQYF. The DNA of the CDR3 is TGCAGTGCTAGTGGGGCGGGGGGGCCCACAGATACGCAGTATTTT.

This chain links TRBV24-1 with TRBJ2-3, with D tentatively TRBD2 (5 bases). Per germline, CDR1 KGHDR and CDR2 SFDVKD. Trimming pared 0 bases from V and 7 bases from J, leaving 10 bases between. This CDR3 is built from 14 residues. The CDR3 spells CATSDLPSPNTQYF. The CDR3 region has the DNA TGTGCCACCAGTGATTTGCCTAGCCCCAATACGCAGTATTTT.

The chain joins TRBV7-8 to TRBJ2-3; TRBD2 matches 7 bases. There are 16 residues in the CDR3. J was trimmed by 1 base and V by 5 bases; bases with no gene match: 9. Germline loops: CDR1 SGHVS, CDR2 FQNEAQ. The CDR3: CASSLRSGRGTDTQYF. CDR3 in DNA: TGTGCCAGCAGCCTTCGGTCGGGGAGGGGCACAGATACGCAGTATTTT.

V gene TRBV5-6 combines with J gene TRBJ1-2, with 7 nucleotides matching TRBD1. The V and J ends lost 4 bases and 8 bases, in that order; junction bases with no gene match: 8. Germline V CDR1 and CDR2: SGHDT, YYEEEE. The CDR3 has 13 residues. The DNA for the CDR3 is TGTGCCAGCAGCCGGGGACAGTACTTGGGCTACACCTTC. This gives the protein CASSRGQYLGYTF.